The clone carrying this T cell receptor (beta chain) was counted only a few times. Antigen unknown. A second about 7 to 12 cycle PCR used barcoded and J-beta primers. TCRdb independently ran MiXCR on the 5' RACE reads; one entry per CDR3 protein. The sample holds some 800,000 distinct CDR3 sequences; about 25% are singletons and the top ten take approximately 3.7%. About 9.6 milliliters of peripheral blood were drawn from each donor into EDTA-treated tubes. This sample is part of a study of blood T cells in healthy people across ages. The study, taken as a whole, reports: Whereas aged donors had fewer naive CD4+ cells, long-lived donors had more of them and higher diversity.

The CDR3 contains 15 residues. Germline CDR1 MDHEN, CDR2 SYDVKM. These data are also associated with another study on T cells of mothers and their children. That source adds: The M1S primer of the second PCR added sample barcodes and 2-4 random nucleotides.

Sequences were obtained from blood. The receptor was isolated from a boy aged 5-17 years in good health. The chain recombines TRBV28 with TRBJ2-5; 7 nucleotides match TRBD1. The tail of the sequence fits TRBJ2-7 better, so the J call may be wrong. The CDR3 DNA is TGTGCCAGCAGTCCCCCCCGGGACAGCTCCTACGAGCAGTACTTC. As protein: CASSPPRDSSYEQYF.